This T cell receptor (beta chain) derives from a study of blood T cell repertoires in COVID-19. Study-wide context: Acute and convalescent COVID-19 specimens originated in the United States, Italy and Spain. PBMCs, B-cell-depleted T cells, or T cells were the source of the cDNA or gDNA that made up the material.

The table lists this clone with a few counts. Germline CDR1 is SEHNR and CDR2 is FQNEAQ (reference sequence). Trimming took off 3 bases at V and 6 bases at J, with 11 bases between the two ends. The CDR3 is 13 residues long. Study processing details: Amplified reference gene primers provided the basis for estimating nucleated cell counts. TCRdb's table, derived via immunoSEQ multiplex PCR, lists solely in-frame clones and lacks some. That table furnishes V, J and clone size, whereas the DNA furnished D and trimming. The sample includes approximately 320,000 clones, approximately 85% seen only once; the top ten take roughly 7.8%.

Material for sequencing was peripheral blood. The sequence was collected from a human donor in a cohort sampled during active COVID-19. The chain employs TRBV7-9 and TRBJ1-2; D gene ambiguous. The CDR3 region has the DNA TGTGCCAGCAGCTTTTCAACGGAGAATGGCTACACCTTC. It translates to CASSFSTENGYTF.